This T cell receptor beta chain derives from a study of T-cell memory formation after mild COVID-19. Study-wide context: The TCR clusters were mostly specific to one donor. The study, taken as a whole, reports: Second-wave clones reaching peak frequency on day 37 lacked confirmed SARS-CoV-2 specificity. Most CD4+ clones that shrank were in CM and EM, while CD8+ ones turned up in EMRA.

The V gene lost 7 bases and the J gene lost 0 bases, with 11 bases spanning the gap. This CDR3 has 13 residues. Looked up from germline, CDR1 is DFQATT and CDR2 is SNEGSKA (reference sequence). Of note for this clonotype: Antigen unknown.

One entry per CDR3 protein results from TCRdb running MiXCR on the 5' RACE reads. This repertoire shows just over 400,000 distinct CDR3 sequences, 20% to 25% found once; its top ten account for around 13%. This TCR came from an adult woman who had mild COVID-19 (a few samples of this study predate the infection). Cell type and time point are not known. This chain uses TRBV20-1 with TRBJ2-3; D perhaps matches TRBD1 (7 bases). Sample: PBMCs or a T cell subset sorted from them (not recorded which). CDR3 DNA: TGCAGTGGGGAGGACAGGAGCACAGATACGCAGTATTTT. Its protein is CSGEDRSTDTQYF.